The sequence of this T cell receptor (beta chain) was determined in a study of CD8 T cells in ankylosing spondylitis. Quantitative molecular-barcoded 5'-RACE generated the TCR beta libraries. TCRdb reprocessed the 5' RACE reads via MiXCR and lists one record per CDR3 protein. This table holds under 400,000 distinct CDR3 sequences, around 10% found once. A note on this clonotype: The antigen is unknown.

Study outcomes and limitations: According to the report, clones linked to the disease were significantly enriched in matched synovial fluid samples taken from ankylosing spondylitis patients. A TCR beta motif of 8 or 9 highly homologous variants appeared characteristic of ankylosing spondylitis blood. Disease-linked clones were found to be CD8+ and relatively rare in peripheral blood.

Germline CDR1 is SGHTA and CDR2 is FQGTGA. V gave up 2 bases and J gave up 5 bases; unmatched junction bases: 4. The CDR3 sequence is 15 residues long. The chain recombines TRBV7-3 with TRBJ2-1; 9 bases are a match to TRBD2. The clonotype originates from a female donor with ankylosing spondylitis or in good health (not recorded which). Sequencing input: blood, either unsorted or a sorted T cell fraction (not recorded which). CDR3 sequence: CASSLLLAGDNEQFF. In DNA form, the CDR3 reads TGTGCCAGCAGCTTATTGTTAGCGGGGGACAATGAGCAGTTCTTC.